A selection of T cell receptor beta chains follows, all from one sample in a study of blood T cells in healthy people across ages. TCRdb used MiXCR to reprocess the 5' RACE reads, holding one entry per CDR3 protein. The data contain roughly 2 million distinct CDR3 sequences, roughly 49% of them seen just once; the ten biggest clones take up less than 2.5%. Sequenced input: blood. The source is a woman between 40 and 55 years old in good health. The CDR3 runs from the conserved cysteine through the conserved F or W. D genes are given only for firm matches. Clone size is given for some rows only: seen once, a few or many times, or a class if the clone is expanded.

>TRBJ2-1|NA|TRBD2|TRBV3-1
TGTGCCAGCAGCCTTAGGACTAGCGGGAGGCCCTTCAATGAGCAGTTCTTC
CASSLRTSGRPFNEQFF
>TRBJ2-1|NA|NA|TRBV5-1
TGCGCCAGCAGCTCGACCCCGCCCCCAGTTGAGCAGTTCTTC
CASSSTPPPVEQFF
>TRBJ1-5|NA|TRBD1|TRBV15
TGTGCCACCAGCAAAAGGACAGGACTTAATCAGCCCCAGCATTTT
CATSKRTGLNQPQHF
>TRBJ1-6|NA|NA|TRBV6-2/TRBV6-3
TGTGCCAGCAGCTCGACCCTGGAGGGCCCACCCCTCCACTTT
CASSSTLEGPPLHF
>TRBJ1-1|NA|NA|TRBV6-2/TRBV6-3
TGTGCCAGCGGACGGTACCGGGACGTATTAACTGAAGCTTTCTTT
CASGRYRDVLTEAFF
>TRBJ2-5|NA|TRBD2|TRBV20-1
TGCAGTGCTAAAACTAGCGGGGGGGATATAAAGCAAGAGACCCAGTACTTC
CSAKTSGGDIKQETQYF
>TRBJ2-7|NA|TRBD2|TRBV20-1
TGCAGTGCGAAGCCACTAGCGGGGGGTTTTCTAACCTACGAGCAGTACTTC
CSAKPLAGGFLTYEQYF
>TRBJ1-2|NA|TRBD1|TRBV5-6
TGTGCCAGCAGCCAAACGGGACAGGGGGTTATTTACACCTTC
CASSQTGQGVIYTF
>TRBJ1-2|few|NA|TRBV6-5
TGTGCCAGCAGTTACCAAATGTGGTCGGACTATGGCTACACCTTC
CASSYQMWSDYGYTF
>TRBJ1-6|few|NA|TRBV20-1
TGCAGTGCTAGAGTCTCGTCCTATAATTCACCCCTCCACTTT
CSARVSSYNSPLHF
>TRBJ2-3|NA|TRBD2|TRBV6-4
TGTGCCAGCAGAACAGCGGGGGGGCATATCCCAGATACGCAGTATTTT
CASRTAGGHIPDTQYF
>TRBJ1-6|NA|TRBD1|TRBV6-6
TGTGCCAACAGCATCACAGGGGGCAATTCACCCCTCCACTTT
CANSITGGNSPLHF
>TRBJ1-5|NA|NA|TRBV18
TGTGCCAGCTCACTACGCCAGGGCTTAATCAATCAGCCCCAGCATTTT
CASSLRQGLINQPQHF
>TRBJ2-1|NA|TRBD2|TRBV20-1
TGCAGTGCTGGCGATAGCGGGGGCTCCTACAATGAGCAGTTCTTC
CSAGDSGGSYNEQFF
>TRBJ2-5|NA|TRBD2|TRBV27
TGTGCCAGCAGTCCACAGGGACTAGTCAGGAAGACCCAGTACTTC
CASSPQGLVRKTQYF
>TRBJ2-1|NA|TRBD1|TRBV7-9
TGTGCCAGCAGCACCCAGAGGGGGACAGAGAGTGAGCAGTTCTTC
CASSTQRGTESEQFF
>TRBJ2-1|NA|NA|TRBV7-2
TGTGCCAGCAGCGTGAGAGACGGCAGCTCCTACAATGAGCAGTTCTTC
CASSVRDGSSYNEQFF
>TRBJ2-6|few|TRBD2|TRBV5-1
TGCGCCAGCAGCTCGGGGGGTTTCCCCTCTGGGGCCAACGTCCTGACTTTC
CASSSGGFPSGANVLTF
>TRBJ2-5|few|NA|TRBV12-3/TRBV12-4
TGTGCCAGCAGCTCATCGACGACCAGGGGAGAGACCCAGTACTTC
CASSSSTTRGETQYF
>TRBJ2-7|NA|NA|TRBV29-1
TGCAGCGTTGTTCGGGGGGCTGTTGAGCAGTACTTC
CSVVRGAVEQYF
>TRBJ2-7|few|TRBD1|TRBV6-6
TGTGCCAGCAGTTACTCTGGGACAGGGGGTACCCAGTACTTC
CASSYSGTGGTQYF
>TRBJ2-6|NA|TRBD1|TRBV20-1
TGCAGTGCTCCGCGGACAGGGGATGCTGGGGCCAACGTCCTGACTTTC
CSAPRTGDAGANVLTF
>TRBJ2-3|few|NA|TRBV29-1
TGCAGCGTAAGTAGGACAACCGCTAGCACAGATACGCAGTATTTT
CSVSRTTASTDTQYF
>TRBJ2-5|NA|TRBD1|TRBV11-2
TGTGCCAGCAGCCCCTGGGGGACAGGGGACCAAGAGACCCAGTACTTC
CASSPWGTGDQETQYF
>TRBJ2-1|NA|NA|TRBV4-3
TGCGCCAGCAGCCAGTACGGGATCCGTCCCAATGAGCAGTTCTTC
CASSQYGIRPNEQFF